The subject of this entry is one TCR beta chain. What it binds is not known. This specimen comes from a study of T cell repertoires in cytomegalovirus infection. A single record per CDR3 protein comes from TCRdb applying MiXCR to the reads. The sample consists of about 350,000 distinct CDR3 sequences, about 32% of them appearing once. The material sequenced was cultured PBMCs, taken from culture after CMV antigen stimulation. This TCR derives from a human donor in good health (CMV status not recorded). Some clones in this sample may be carry-over from other donors' samples.

The DNA for the CDR3 is TGTGCCAGCAGGCCTCACAGGGGAGCCGGGGAGCTGTTTTTT. It translates to CASRPHRGAGELFF. The chain employs TRBV12-3 or TRBV12-4 and TRBJ2-2, with 7 bases lining up with TRBD1. V dropped 6 bases and J dropped 6; count of bases not matched to a gene: 7. This CDR3 is built from 14 residues.